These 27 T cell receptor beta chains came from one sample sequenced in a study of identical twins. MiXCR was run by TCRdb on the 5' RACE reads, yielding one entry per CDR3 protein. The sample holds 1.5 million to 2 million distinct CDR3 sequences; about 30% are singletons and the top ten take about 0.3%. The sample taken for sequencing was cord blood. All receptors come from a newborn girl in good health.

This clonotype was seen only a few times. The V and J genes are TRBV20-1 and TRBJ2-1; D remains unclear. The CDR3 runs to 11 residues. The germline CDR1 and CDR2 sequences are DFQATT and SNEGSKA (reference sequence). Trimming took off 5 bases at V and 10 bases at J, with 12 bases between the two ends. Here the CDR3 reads CSAAPGPEQFF. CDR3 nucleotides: TGCAGTGCTGCCCCCGGCCCCGAGCAGTTCTTC.

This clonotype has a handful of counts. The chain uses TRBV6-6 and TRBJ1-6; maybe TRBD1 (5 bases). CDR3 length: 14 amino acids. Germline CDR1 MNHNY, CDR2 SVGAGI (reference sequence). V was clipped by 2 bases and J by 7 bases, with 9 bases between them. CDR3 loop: CASSYGGGNSPLHF. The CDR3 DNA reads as TGTGCCAGCAGTTACGGGGGGGGGAATTCACCCCTCCACTTT.

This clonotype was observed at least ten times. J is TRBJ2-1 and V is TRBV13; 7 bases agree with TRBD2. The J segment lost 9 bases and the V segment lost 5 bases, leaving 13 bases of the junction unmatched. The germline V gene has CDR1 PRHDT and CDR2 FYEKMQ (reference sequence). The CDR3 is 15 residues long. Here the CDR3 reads CASSPGTKFGGEQFF. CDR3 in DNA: TGTGCCAGCAGCCCCGGGACTAAATTCGGGGGTGAGCAGTTCTTC.

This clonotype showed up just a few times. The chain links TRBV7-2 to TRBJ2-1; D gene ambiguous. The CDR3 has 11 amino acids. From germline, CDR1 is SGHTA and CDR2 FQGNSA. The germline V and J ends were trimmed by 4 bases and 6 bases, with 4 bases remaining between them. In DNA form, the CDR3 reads TGTGCCAGCAGCTACTTCAATGAGCAGTTCTTC. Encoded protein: CASSYFNEQFF.

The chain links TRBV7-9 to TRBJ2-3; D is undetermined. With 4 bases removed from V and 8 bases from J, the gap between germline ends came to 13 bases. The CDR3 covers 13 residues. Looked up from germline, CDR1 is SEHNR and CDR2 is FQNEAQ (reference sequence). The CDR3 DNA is TGTGCCAGCAGCTCAACATTAGTCCGTACGCAGTATTTT. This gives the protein CASSSTLVRTQYF.

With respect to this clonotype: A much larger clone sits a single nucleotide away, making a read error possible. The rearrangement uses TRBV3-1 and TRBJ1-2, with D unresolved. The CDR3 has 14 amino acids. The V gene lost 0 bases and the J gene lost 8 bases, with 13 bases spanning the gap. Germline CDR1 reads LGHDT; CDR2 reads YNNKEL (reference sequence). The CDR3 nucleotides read TGTGCCAGCAGCCAAGACCCTTCTGGACTGGGCTACACCTTC. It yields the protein CASSQDPSGLGYTF. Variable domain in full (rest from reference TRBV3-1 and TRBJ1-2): DTAVSQTPKYLVTQMGNDKSIKCEQNLGHDTMYWYKQDSKKFLKIMFSYNNKELIINETVPNRFSPKSPDKAHLNLHINSLELGDSAVYFCASSQDPSGLGYTFGSGTRLTVV.

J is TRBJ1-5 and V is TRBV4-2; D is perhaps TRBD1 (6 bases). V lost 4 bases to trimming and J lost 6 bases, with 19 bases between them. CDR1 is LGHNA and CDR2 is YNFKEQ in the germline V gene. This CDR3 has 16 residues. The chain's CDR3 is CASSLGGPRGGQPQHF. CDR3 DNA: TGTGCCAGCAGCCTAGGAGGTCCCAGGGGCGGTCAGCCCCAGCATTTT.

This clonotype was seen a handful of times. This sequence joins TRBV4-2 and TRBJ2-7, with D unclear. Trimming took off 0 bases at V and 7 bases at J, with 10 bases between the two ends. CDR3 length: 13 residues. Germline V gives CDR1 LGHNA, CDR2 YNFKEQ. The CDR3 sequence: CASSQDKSTEQYF. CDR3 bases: TGTGCCAGCAGCCAAGATAAGAGTACTGAGCAGTACTTC.

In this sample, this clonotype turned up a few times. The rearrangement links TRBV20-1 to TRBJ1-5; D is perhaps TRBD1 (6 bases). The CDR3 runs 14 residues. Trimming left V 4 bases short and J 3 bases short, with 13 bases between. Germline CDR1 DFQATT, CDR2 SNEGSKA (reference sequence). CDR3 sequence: CSAKRGAVNQPQHF. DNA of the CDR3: TGCAGTGCTAAGAGGGGGGCAGTCAATCAGCCCCAGCATTTT.

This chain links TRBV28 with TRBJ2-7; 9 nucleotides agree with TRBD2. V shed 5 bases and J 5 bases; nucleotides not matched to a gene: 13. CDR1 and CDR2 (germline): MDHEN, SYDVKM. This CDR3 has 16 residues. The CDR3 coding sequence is TGTGCCAGCAGTCTAATAGCGGGAGACACGCGCGACGAGCAGTACTTC. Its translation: CASSLIAGDTRDEQYF.

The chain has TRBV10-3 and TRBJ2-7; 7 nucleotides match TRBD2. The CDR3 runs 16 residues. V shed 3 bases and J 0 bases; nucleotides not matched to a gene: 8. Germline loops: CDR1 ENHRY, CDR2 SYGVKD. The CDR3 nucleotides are TGTGCCATCAGTGACTTAAGCGGGGTTAGCTCCTACGAGCAGTACTTC. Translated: CAISDLSGVSSYEQYF.

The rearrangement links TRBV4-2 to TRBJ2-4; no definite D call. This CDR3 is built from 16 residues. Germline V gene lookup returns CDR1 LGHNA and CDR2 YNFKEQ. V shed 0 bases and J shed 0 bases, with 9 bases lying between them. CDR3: CASSQEPYLAKNIQYF. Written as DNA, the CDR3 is TGTGCCAGCAGCCAAGAGCCGTACTTAGCCAAAAACATTCAGTACTTC.

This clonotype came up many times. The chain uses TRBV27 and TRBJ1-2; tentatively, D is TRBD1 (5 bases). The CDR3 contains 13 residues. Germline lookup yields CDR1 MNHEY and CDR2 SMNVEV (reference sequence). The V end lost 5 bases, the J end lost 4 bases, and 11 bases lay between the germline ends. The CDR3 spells CASSQTVGYGYTF. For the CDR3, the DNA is TGTGCCAGCAGTCAGACAGTCGGCTATGGCTACACCTTC.

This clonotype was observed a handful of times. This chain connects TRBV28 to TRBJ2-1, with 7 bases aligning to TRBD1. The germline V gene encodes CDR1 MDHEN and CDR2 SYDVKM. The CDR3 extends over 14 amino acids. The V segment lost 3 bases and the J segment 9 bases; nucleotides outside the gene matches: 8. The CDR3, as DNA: TGTGCCAGCAGTTTGCTAGAGGGGGCCGGTGAGCAGTTCTTC. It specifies CASSLLEGAGEQFF. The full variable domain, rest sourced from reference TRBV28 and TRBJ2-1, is DVKVTQSSRYLVKRTGEKVFLECVQDMDHENMFWYRQDPGLGLRLIYFSYDVKMKEKGDIPEGYSVSREKKERFSLILESASTNQTSMYLCASSLLEGAGEQFFGPGTRLTVL.

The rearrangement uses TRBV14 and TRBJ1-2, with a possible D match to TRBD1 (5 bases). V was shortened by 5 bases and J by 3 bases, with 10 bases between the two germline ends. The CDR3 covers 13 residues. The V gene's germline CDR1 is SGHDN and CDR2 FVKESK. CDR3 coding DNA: TGTGCCAGCAGCGGGACGGCTTACTATGGCTACACCTTC. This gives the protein CASSGTAYYGYTF. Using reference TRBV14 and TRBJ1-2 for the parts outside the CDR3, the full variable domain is EAGVTQFPSHSVIEKGQTVTLRCDPISGHDNLYWYRRVMGKEIKFLLHFVKESKQDESGMPNNRFLAERTGGTYSTLKVQPAELEDSGVYFCASSGTAYYGYTFGSGTRLTVV.

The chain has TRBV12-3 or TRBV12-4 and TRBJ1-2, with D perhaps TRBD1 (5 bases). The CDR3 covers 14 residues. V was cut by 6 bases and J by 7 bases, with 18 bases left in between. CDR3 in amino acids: CASSLIIGGGGYTF. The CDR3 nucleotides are TGTGCCAGCAGCCTGATTATCGGGGGGGGTGGCTACACCTTC.

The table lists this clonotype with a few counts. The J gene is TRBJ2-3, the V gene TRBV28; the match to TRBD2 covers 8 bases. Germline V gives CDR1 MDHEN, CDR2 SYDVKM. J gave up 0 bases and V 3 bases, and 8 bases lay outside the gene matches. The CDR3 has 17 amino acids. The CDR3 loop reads CASSFHIAGHSTDTQYF. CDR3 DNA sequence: TGTGCCAGCAGTTTCCACATAGCGGGGCATAGCACAGATACGCAGTATTTT.

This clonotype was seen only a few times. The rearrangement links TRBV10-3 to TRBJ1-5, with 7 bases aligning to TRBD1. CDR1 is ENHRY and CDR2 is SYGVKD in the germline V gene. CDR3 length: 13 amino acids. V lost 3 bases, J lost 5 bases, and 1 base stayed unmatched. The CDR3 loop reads CAISDRGDQPQHF. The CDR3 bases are TGTGCCATCAGTGACAGGGGGGATCAGCCCCAGCATTTT.

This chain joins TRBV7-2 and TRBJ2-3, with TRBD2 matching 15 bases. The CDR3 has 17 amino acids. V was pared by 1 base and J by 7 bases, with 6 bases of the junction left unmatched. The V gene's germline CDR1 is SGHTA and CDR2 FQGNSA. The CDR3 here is CASSLGTSGGAGYTQYF. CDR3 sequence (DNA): TGTGCCAGCAGCTTAGGGACTAGCGGGGGGGCTGGGTATACGCAGTATTTT.

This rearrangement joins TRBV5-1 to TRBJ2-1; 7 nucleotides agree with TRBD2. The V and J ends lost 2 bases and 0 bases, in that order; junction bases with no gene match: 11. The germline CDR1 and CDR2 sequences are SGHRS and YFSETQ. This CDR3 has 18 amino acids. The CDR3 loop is CASSFLSSGILSYNEQFF. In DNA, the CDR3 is TGCGCCAGCAGCTTCCTATCCAGCGGGATCCTCTCCTACAATGAGCAGTTCTTC.

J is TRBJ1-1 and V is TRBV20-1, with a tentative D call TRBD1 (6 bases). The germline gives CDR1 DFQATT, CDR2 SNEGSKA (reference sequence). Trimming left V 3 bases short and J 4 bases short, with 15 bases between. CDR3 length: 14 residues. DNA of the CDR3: TGCAGTGCTAGGAAAGGGGGGCCGAGCACTGAAGCTTTCTTT. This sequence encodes CSARKGGPSTEAFF.

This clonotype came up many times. Here the CDR3 reads CSAARGAYGYTF. CDR3 nucleotide sequence: TGCAGCGCGGCCCGGGGGGCCTATGGCTACACCTTC. The V gene is TRBV29-1, the J gene TRBJ1-2; possibly TRBD1 for D (6 bases). The CDR3 is 12 amino acids. Germline-derived CDR1 and CDR2 are SQVTM and ANQGSEA. V was pared by 7 bases and J by 4 bases, with 13 bases between.

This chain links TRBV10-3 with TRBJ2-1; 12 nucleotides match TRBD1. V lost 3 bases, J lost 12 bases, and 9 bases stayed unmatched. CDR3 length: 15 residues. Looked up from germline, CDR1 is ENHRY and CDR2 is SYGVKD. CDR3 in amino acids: CAISEVGQGAEAQFF. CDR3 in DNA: TGTGCCATCAGTGAAGTGGGACAGGGGGCGGAGGCGCAGTTCTTC.

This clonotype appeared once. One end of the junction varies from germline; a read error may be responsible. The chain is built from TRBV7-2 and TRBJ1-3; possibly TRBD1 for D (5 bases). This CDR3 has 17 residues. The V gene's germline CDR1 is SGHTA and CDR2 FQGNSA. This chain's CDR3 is CASSFSLSWGSGDTIYF. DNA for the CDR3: TGTGCCAGCAGCTTTTCCCTTAGCTGGGGGTCTGGAGACACCATATATTTT.

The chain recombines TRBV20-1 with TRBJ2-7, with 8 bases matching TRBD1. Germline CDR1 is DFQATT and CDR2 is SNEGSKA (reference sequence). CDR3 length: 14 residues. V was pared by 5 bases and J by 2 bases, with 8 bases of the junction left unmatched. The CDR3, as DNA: TGCAGTGCTCTCGGGACAGGTAAAGCCTACGAGCAGTACTTC. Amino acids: CSALGTGKAYEQYF.

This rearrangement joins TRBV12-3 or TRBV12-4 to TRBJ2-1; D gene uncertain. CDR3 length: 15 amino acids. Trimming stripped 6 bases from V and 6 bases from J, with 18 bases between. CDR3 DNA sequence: TGTGCCAGCAGCCTTAGGACGCGACCAGCCAATGAGCAGTTCTTC. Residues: CASSLRTRPANEQFF.

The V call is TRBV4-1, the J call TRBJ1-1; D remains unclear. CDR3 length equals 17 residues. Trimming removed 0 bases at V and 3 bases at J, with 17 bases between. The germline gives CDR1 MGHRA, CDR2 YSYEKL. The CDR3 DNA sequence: TGCGCCAGCAGCCAAGATGTGCGGGAGGTTGTCGACACTGAAGCTTTCTTT. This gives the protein CASSQDVREVVDTEAFF.